Below, 22 T cell receptor beta chains from the same sample are listed, as sequenced in a study of tumor-infiltrating lymphocytes in primary liver carcinoma. DNA and RNA were both co-extracted from approximately 20-30 mg of bulk tissue that had not been sorted. Reverse transcription of approximately 500 ng total RNA with a constant-region primer produced TCR beta cDNA. Slightly modified ARM-PCR with three nested multiplex PCR rounds yielded TCR beta libraries. TRBV1-TRBV30 forward primers paired with a C-beta reverse primer drove the first two PCR rounds, about 10 cycles each. Each CDR3 protein gets one entry after TCRdb re-called the multiplex PCR reads with MiXCR. This table has about 130,000 distinct CDR3 sequences, 64% appearing once. The sequencing input was liver tumor tissue from sampling region 3. Sample subset: tumor region T3, left-lateral pole. These TCRs come from a woman in her sixties with primary liver carcinoma and hepatitis B virus infection.

This clonotype has at least ten counts. The chain couples TRBV6-1 to TRBJ2-1; 10 nucleotides align to TRBD2. CDR1 and CDR2 from the germline V gene are MNHNS and SASEGT. The CDR3 spans 16 residues. V shed 4 bases and J 6 bases; nucleotides not matched to a gene: 9. The CDR3 DNA reads as TGTGCCAGCAGTGTACGGTGGGCTAGCGGGAGCAATGAGCAGTTCTTC. Translating gives CASSVRWASGSNEQFF.

This chain uses TRBV28 with TRBJ2-7; D is undetermined. The CDR3 consists of 16 residues. CDR1 is MDHEN and CDR2 is SYDVKM in the germline V gene. Trimming removed 6 bases from V and 0 bases from J, with 18 bases in between. In DNA form, the CDR3 reads TGTGCCAGCAGCCTCCGGATGACAACCAGCTCCTACGAGCAGTACTTC. This translates into CASSLRMTTSSYEQYF.

J is TRBJ2-7 and V is TRBV6-6; weak D call: TRBD1 (6 bases). The CDR3 loop spans 13 amino acids. V was shortened by 7 bases and J by 3 bases, with 13 bases between the two germline ends. CDR1 MNHNY and CDR2 SVGAGI come from the germline V gene (reference sequence). The DNA for the CDR3 is TGTGCCAGCAACACGGTACAGGGCTACGAGCAGTACTTC. Encoded protein: CASNTVQGYEQYF.

This chain joins TRBV5-1 and TRBJ2-3; possibly TRBD2 for D (5 bases). V shed 4 bases and J shed 2 bases, with 8 bases lying between them. The CDR3 runs 13 residues. Germline CDR1 and CDR2: SGHRS and YFSETQ. The CDR3 reads CASSLGLTDTQYF. The CDR3 coding sequence is TGCGCCAGCAGCCTCGGACTCACAGATACGCAGTATTTT. Based on the CDR3 plus reference TRBV5-1 and TRBJ2-3, the full variable domain is KAGVTQTPRYLIKTRGQQVTLSCSPISGHRSVSWYQQTPGQGLQFLFEYFSETQRNKGNFPGRFSGRQFSNSRSEMNVSTLELGDSALYLCASSLGLTDTQYFGPGTRLTVL.

Comment on this clonotype: Relative to the germline gene, one junction end is altered; a read error may explain this. The chain is built from TRBV11-1 and TRBJ2-7, with TRBD2 identical over 12 bases. CDR1 and CDR2 from the germline V gene are SGHAT and FQDESV (reference sequence). The CDR3 spans 18 residues. CDR3 sequence reads: CANSLRGTTSGRPYEQYF. CDR3 DNA: TGTGCCAACAGTTTAAGGGGGACGACTAGCGGGAGACCCTACGAACAGTACTTC.

About this clonotype: Mismatch with germline at one junction end may stem from a read error. The CDR3 DNA sequence: TGTGCCAGCAGTTCAGGACTAGCGGCCTACAACGAGCAGTTCTTC. Translated, it gives CASSSGLAAYNEQFF. The gene calls are TRBV11-2 and TRBJ2-1, with 10 bases that match TRBD2. The germline gives CDR1 SGHAT, CDR2 FQNNGV. The CDR3 has 15 amino acids. The full variable domain, its missing parts supplied by reference TRBV11-2 and TRBJ2-1, is EAGVAQSPRYKIIEKRQSVAFWCNPISGHATLYWYQQILGQGPKLLIQFQNNGVVDDSQLPKDRFSAERLKGVDSTLKIQPAKLEDSAVYLCASSSGLAAYNEQFFGPGTRLTVL.

Concerning this clonotype: It is likely a read error, because the conserved phenylalanine at the end of the CDR3 is missing. The DNA is omitted, as the CDR3 cannot be located on it reliably, and the CDR3 follows TCRdb's listing. The chain combines TRBV11-2 with TRBJ1-2; TRBD1, as called in the table, went unchecked against the DNA. Germline CDR1 SGHAT, CDR2 FQNNGV. The CDR3 spans 17 residues, counting both ends. This CDR3 reads CASSLDPIGALRYGYIL.

As to this clonotype: The junction differs from germline at one of its ends, possibly a read error. The CDR3 is CATSLEGRSIGEQFF. The CDR3 region has the DNA TGTGCCACCAGCTTAGAGGGACGAAGTATTGGTGAGCAGTTCTTC. The chain uses TRBV11-2 and TRBJ2-1, with D perhaps given as TRBD1 or TRBD2 (5 bases each). The germline gives CDR1 SGHAT, CDR2 FQNNGV. This CDR3 is built from 15 residues.

To note about this clonotype: It is likely a read error, because the conserved phenylalanine at the end of the CDR3 is missing. The chain recombines TRBV11-2 with TRBJ2-3; a weak D match, TRBD1 (5 bases). The CDR3 covers 16 residues. CDR1 is SGHAT, CDR2 FQNNGV, per germline. The CDR3 loop is CASNLSGARVTDTQYL. The CDR3 DNA reads as TGTGCCAGCAACTTATCTGGGGCCAGGGTCACAGATACGCAGTATCTT.

As for this clonotype: A much larger clone lies one base from this, so it may be a read error. This chain uses TRBV5-1 with TRBJ2-1, with TRBD2 matching 10 bases. The CDR3 loop spans 15 amino acids. Germline V gene data show CDR1 as SGHRS and CDR2 as YFSETQ. The CDR3 DNA reads as TGCTCCAGCAGCTTGGGGACTAGCGTCTACAATGAGCAGTTCTTC. It yields the protein CSSSLGTSVYNEQFF.

The V gene is TRBV11-1, the J gene TRBJ2-1; the D gene could be TRBD1 or TRBD2 (5 bases each). There are 13 residues in the CDR3. Germline assignment: CDR1 SGHAT and CDR2 FQDESV (reference sequence). The ends were cut back, 11 bases at V and 5 bases at J, with 16 bases in the middle. The CDR3 nucleotides read TGTGCCTGTAGCTTTGGGACCGACAATGAGCAGTTCTTC. Translating it yields CACSFGTDNEQFF.

In this sample, this clonotype turned up a few times. This sequence may be a read error, since a much larger clone differs from it by one base. The rearrangement uses TRBV7-9 and TRBJ2-1; 7 positions match TRBD2. This CDR3 spans 17 amino acids. The V segment lost 1 base and the J segment 2 bases; nucleotides outside the gene matches: 8. Germline assignment: CDR1 SEHNR and CDR2 FQNEAQ (reference sequence). The CDR3 here is CASSLGGRGSPYNEQFF. CDR3 DNA sequence: TGTGCCAGCAGCTTAGGTGGGCGCGGGAGCCCCTACAATGAGCAGTTCTTC. The whole variable domain, remainder taken from reference TRBV7-9 and TRBJ2-1, is DTGVSQNPRHKITKRGQNVTFRCDPISEHNRLYWYRQTLGQGPEFLTYFQNEAQLEKSRLLSDRFSAERPKGSFSTLEIQRTEQGDSAMYLCASSLGGRGSPYNEQFFGPGTRLTVL.

This clonotype was recorded a few times. With a much larger clone just one base away, this may be a read error. The J gene is TRBJ1-6, the V gene TRBV28, with a tentative D call TRBD1 (5 bases). The length of the CDR3 is 17 residues. Germline V CDR1 and CDR2: MDHEN, SYDVKM. Trimming took 3 bases from V and 7 from J, leaving 19 bases between them. CDR3 in DNA: TGTGCCAGCAGTTTGGGGTCGGGGTTTGGGGGAAATTCACCCCTCCACTTT. This translates into CASSLGSGFGGNSPLHF.

This clonotype has only a few counts. A read error may be the cause here, since a much bigger clone is one base away. This chain uses TRBV4-1 with TRBJ1-1; D uncertain. Germline lookup yields CDR1 MGHRA and CDR2 YSYEKL. CDR3 length equals 12 residues. V lost 1 base and J 7 bases, leaving 7 bases between the germline ends. The CDR3 here is CASSQVAIEAFF. DNA for the CDR3: TGCGCCAGCAGCCAAGTAGCGATTGAAGCTTTCTTT.

A note on this clonotype: One junction end does not reproduce the germline sequence, and a read error may be involved. The chain is built from TRBV12-3 or TRBV12-4 and TRBJ2-7; weak D call: TRBD1 (5 bases). CDR3 length equals 14 residues. The CDR3 DNA reads TGTGCCACCACTCGTGGCGACAGCTCCTACGAGCAATACTTC. It is translated as CATTRGDSSYEQYF.

Note on this clonotype: One junction end does not reproduce the germline sequence, and a read error may be involved. The chain employs TRBV4-1 and TRBJ1-1; D is ambiguous. The CDR3 length is 14 residues. The germline V gene encodes CDR1 MGHRA and CDR2 YSYEKL. The CDR3 sequence: CTRSQSPSGTEAFF. CDR3 sequence (DNA): TGCACCAGGAGCCAAAGCCCCTCGGGCACTGAAGCTTTCTTT.

This clonotype occurred once. Without the conserved terminal phenylalanine or tryptophan, this CDR3 likely stems from a read error. The rearrangement links TRBV11-3 to TRBJ1-1; D is unresolved. The CDR3 is 13 residues long. Trimming stripped 2 bases from V and 4 bases from J, with 8 bases between. CDR1 and CDR2 (germline): SGHNT, YENEEA. CDR3 amino acids: CASSLTPVTEAFC. CDR3 nucleotides: TGTGCCAGCAGCTTAACCCCGGTCACTGAAGCTTTCTGT.

With respect to this clonotype: Its ends do not fully match the called genes, so a read error is possible. This chain joins TRBV11-2 and TRBJ2-1; 9 nucleotides align to TRBD2. The CDR3 totals 17 residues. Germline CDR1 and CDR2: SGHAT and FQNNGV. This CDR3 is CASSRVSGSATYNEQLF. For the CDR3, the DNA is TGTGCCAGCAGCAGAGTTAGCGGGAGCGCAACCTACAATGAGCAGCTCTTC.

Note on this clonotype: Relative to the germline gene, one junction end is altered; a read error may explain this. The chain has TRBV7-9 and TRBJ2-6; 13 nucleotides align to TRBD2. The CDR3 totals 18 residues. In germline, CDR1 is SEHNR, CDR2 FQNEAQ (reference sequence). CDR3 protein: CTSSGRTSGSAGANVLTF. For the CDR3, the DNA is TGTACCAGCAGCGGCCGGACTAGCGGGAGCGCTGGGGCCAACGTCCTGACTTTC.

Details on this clonotype: The junction and the germline gene differ at one end; a read error may be behind it. The chain joins TRBV12-3 or TRBV12-4 to TRBJ1-2; a weak D match, TRBD1 (5 bases). CDR3 size: 12 residues. The DNA of the CDR3 is TGTGCCAACAGTTTAGGCCGACAGAACCATGCCTTC. This translates into CANSLGRQNHAF.

To note about this clonotype: Since a much larger clone is just one base distant, this may be a read error. V is TRBV5-4 and J is TRBJ1-1; 8 positions match TRBD1. CDR3 size: 14 residues. Germline V CDR1 and CDR2: SGHNT, YYREEE (reference sequence). The chain's CDR3 is CTSSLQTGGTEAFF. In nucleotides, the CDR3 is TGTACCAGCAGCTTACAAACAGGGGGAACTGAAGCTTTCTTT.

For this clonotype: A read error may explain this, as a much larger clone is one base away. No DNA is shown, since the ends of the CDR3 on it are uncertain; the CDR3 is the one TCRdb lists. The CDR3: CASSFGGGTEASF. The chain links TRBV7-9 to TRBJ1-1. The CDR3 is 13 amino acids long, termini counted. CDR1 is SEHNR and CDR2 is FQNEAQ in the germline V gene (reference sequence).